The sequence of this TCR beta chain was determined in a study of identifying expanded T cells in peripheral blood. TCRdb's table, derived via immunoSEQ multiplex PCR, lists solely in-frame clones and lacks some. The table records about 89,000 clones, roughly 88% of them present only once. Sequenced sample: blood. The receptor was derived from a person aged 18 to 70 in good health.

The CDR3 DNA sequence: TGTGCCAGTAGTATCGGTCTAGTCACAGATACGCAGTATTTT. This codes for CASSIGLVTDTQYF. The chain couples TRBV19 to TRBJ2-3; D unclear. CDR3 length: 14 amino acids. Trimming took 3 bases from V and 2 from J, leaving 9 bases between them. CDR1 and CDR2 (germline): LNHDA, SQIVND (reference sequence).